This T cell receptor beta chain emerged from a study of blood T cell repertoires in COVID-19. This CDR3 contains 12 residues. Deletions cut 6 bases from V and 5 bases from J, with 11 bases between. Looked up from germline, CDR1 is ENHRY and CDR2 is SYGVKD. Only in-frame clones appear in the TCRdb table, and some are missing; sequencing was by immunoSEQ multiplex PCR. The sample includes about 100,000 clones, about nine tenths of them seen just once. The receptor was isolated from a man between 18 and 35 years old with COVID-19, enrolled during active disease. The rearrangement uses TRBV10-3 and TRBJ2-7, with D possibly matching TRBD2 (6 bases). Sequencing input: peripheral blood. The CDR3 sequence: CAISGTPDEQYF. The CDR3 DNA sequence: TGTGCCATCAGCGGGACTCCCGACGAGCAGTACTTC.